Here is one T cell receptor beta chain with its context. The antigen remains unidentified. These data belong to a study of beta chain features in type 1 diabetes. Sequenced material consisted of expressed TCRB transcripts (all of the isolated RNA was reverse transcribed). Only in-frame clones appear in the TCRdb table, and some are missing; sequencing was by immunoSEQ multiplex PCR. The sample has just under 150,000 clones, 10% seen once. Study-level findings and limits: A greater similarity of naive, central memory and Treg TCRB repertoires was seen among patients than among healthy donors.

The sequence was collected from a man aged 18 to 29 in good health. Sequenced material: naive CD4+ T cells from blood.

The CDR3 DNA follows: TGTGCCAGCAGTTACTCGAGGACAGGGGGCGGTTACGAGCAGTACTTC. As protein: CASSYSRTGGGYEQYF. The V call is TRBV6-5, the J call TRBJ2-7; 11 bases align to TRBD1. The CDR3 length is 16 residues. CDR1 is MNHEY and CDR2 is SVGAGI in the germline V gene. The trim removed 0 bases at V and 4 bases at J, leaving 5 bases unmatched.